The 6 T cell receptor beta chains in this list originate from one sample, sequenced in a study of cytomegalovirus exposure and HLA in healthy donors. 13 Jbeta primers and 60 Vbeta primers were used for the PCR. Here immunoSEQ multiplex PCR was the method, and the copy in TCRdb shows in-frame clones only, minus some. The repertoire table contains about 130,000 clones. Sequencing was done on a sample of PBMCs. These receptors were collected from a woman aged 55-69 years in good health and CMV-seronegative.

The chain recombines TRBV28 with TRBJ2-7; 7 nucleotides line up with TRBD1. The CDR3 contains 15 residues. Germline loops: CDR1 MDHEN, CDR2 SYDVKM. V lost 8 bases, J lost 3 bases, and 13 bases stayed unmatched. In DNA form, the CDR3 reads TGTGCCAGCGGGTACTTGACAGGGATTGGCTACGAGCAGTACTTC. It is translated as CASGYLTGIGYEQYF.

This chain joins TRBV6-5 and TRBJ2-7; D might be TRBD1 (6 bases). The CDR3 loop spans 14 amino acids. The germline gives CDR1 MNHEY, CDR2 SVGAGI. V shed 4 bases and J shed 7 bases, with 17 bases lying between them. CDR3 sequence reads: CASSSRGPMREQYF. CDR3 in DNA: TGTGCCAGCAGTTCCAGGGGCCCTATGAGGGAGCAGTACTTC.

The CDR3 loop reads CASSQDYSGSHIQYF. The DNA for the CDR3 is TGTGCCAGCAGCCAAGATTATAGCGGATCACACATTCAGTACTTC. This chain uses TRBV14 with TRBJ2-4, with a possible D match to TRBD2 (6 bases). The V end was cut by 0 bases, the J end by 8 bases, with 14 bases between. Germline V gives CDR1 SGHDN, CDR2 FVKESK. CDR3 size: 15 residues.

The rearrangement links TRBV7-3 to TRBJ1-2, with D possibly matching TRBD1 (6 bases). CDR3 length: 13 amino acids. Trimming left V 5 bases short and J 4 bases short, with 11 bases between. From germline, CDR1 is SGHTA and CDR2 FQGTGA. For the CDR3, the DNA is TGTGCCAGCAGCCCCGACAGGAGCTATGGCTACACCTTC. The encoded protein is CASSPDRSYGYTF.

The chain is built from TRBV5-8 and TRBJ1-5; 7 bases match TRBD1. Germline V gives CDR1 SGHTS, CDR2 YDEGEE. The CDR3 consists of 15 residues. Trimming removed 2 bases from V and 5 bases from J; junction bases left unmatched: 7. This CDR3 reads CASSFEGAGHQPQHF. The CDR3 DNA reads as TGTGCCAGCAGCTTTGAGGGGGCGGGTCATCAGCCCCAGCATTTT.

This chain joins TRBV7-9 and TRBJ2-5; 11 bases are shared with TRBD1. Germline assignment: CDR1 SEHNR and CDR2 FQNEAQ (reference sequence). The CDR3 covers 15 residues. Trimming cost V 5 bases and J 7 bases; bases outside gene matches: 9. CDR3 loop: CASSTGQGGKSTQYF. The DNA for the CDR3 is TGTGCCAGCAGCACGGGACAGGGGGGCAAGTCGACCCAGTACTTC.